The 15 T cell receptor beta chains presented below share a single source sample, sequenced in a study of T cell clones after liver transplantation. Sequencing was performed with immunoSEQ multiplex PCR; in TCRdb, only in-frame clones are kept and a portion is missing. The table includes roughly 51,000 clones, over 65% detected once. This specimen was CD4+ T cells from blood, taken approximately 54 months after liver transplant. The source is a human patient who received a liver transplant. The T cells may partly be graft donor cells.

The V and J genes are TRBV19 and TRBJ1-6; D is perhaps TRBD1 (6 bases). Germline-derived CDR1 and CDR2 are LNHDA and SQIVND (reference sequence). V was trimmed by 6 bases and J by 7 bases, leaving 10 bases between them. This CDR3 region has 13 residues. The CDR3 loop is CASSRQVNSPLHF. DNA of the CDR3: TGTGCCAGTAGCCGACAGGTCAATTCACCCCTCCACTTT.

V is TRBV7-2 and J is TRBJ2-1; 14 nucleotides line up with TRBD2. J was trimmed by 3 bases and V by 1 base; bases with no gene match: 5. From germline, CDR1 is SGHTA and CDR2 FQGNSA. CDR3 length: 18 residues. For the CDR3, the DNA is TGTGCCAGCAGCTTAGACGGACTAGCGGGGGGATACTACAATGAGCAGTTCTTC. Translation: CASSLDGLAGGYYNEQFF.

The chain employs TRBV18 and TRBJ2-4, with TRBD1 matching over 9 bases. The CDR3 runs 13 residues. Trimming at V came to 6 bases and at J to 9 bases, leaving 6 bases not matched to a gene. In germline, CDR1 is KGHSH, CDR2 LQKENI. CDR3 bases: TGTGCCAGCTCGGGGGACAGGGAGAGCATTCAGTACTTC. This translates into CASSGDRESIQYF. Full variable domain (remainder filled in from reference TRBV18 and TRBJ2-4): NAGVMQNPRHLVRRRGQEARLRCSPMKGHSHVYWYRQLPEEGLKFMVYLQKENIIDESGMPKERFSAEFPKEGPSILRIQQVVRGDSAAYFCASSGDRESIQYFGAGTRLSVL.

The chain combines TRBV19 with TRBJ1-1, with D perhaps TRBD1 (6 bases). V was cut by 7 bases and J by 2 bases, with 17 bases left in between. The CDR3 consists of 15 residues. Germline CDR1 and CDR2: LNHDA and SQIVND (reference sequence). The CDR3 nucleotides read TGTGCCAGTACCACATCCAGGACAGCCAACACTGAAGCTTTCTTT. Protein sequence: CASTTSRTANTEAFF.

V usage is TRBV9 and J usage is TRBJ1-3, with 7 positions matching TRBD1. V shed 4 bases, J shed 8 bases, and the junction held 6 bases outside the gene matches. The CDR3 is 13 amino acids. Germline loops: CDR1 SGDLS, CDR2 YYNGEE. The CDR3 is CASSPGTEYTIYF. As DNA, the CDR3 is TGTGCCAGCAGCCCTGGGACAGAGTACACCATATATTTT.

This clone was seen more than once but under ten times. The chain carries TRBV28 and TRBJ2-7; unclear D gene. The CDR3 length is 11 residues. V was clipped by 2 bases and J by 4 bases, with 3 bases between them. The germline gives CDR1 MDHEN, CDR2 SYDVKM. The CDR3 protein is CASSLRYEQYF. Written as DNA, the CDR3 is TGTGCCAGCAGTTTAAGGTACGAGCAGTACTTC.

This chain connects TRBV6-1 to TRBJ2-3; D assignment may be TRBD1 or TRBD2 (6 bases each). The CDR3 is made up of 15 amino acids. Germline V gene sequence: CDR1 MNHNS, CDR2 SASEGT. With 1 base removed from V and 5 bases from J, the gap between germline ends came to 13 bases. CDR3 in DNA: TGTGCCAGCAGTGAAGACGTAGGGGGAGGAGATACGCAGTATTTT. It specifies CASSEDVGGGDTQYF.

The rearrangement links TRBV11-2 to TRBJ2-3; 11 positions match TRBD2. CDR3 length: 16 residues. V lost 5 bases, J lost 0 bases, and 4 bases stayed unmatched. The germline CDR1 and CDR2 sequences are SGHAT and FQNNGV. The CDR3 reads CASSTGTSGSTDTQYF. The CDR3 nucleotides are TGTGCCAGCAGCACCGGGACTAGCGGAAGCACAGATACGCAGTATTTT.

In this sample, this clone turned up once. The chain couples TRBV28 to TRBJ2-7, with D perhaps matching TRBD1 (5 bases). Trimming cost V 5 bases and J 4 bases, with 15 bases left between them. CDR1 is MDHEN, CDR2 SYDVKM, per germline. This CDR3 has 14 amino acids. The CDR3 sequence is CASSLRPGSYEQYF. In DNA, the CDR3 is TGTGCCAGCAGTCTCAGGCCAGGGTCATACGAGCAGTACTTC.

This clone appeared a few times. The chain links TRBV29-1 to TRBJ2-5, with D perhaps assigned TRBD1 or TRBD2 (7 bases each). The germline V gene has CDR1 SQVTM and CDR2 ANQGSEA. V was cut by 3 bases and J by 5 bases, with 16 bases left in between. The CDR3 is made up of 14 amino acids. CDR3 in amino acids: CSVEGGGRGETQYF. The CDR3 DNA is TGCAGCGTTGAGGGAGGGGGCAGGGGGGAGACCCAGTACTTC.

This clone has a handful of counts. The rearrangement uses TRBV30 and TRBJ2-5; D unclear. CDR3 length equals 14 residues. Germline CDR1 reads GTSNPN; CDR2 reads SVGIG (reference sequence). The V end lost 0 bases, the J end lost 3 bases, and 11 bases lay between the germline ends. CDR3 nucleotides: TGTGCCTGGAGTGTACGTCGGCAGAAAGAGACCCAGTACTTC. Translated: CAWSVRRQKETQYF.

The CDR3 coding sequence is TGTGCCAGCTCCGGGTGGGGGCGTAATTCACCCCTCCACTTT. Translating it yields CASSGWGRNSPLHF. This chain connects TRBV2 to TRBJ1-6, with a weak D call TRBD1 (6 bases). The CDR3 is 14 residues long. Per germline, CDR1 SNHLY and CDR2 FYNNEI. The ends were cut back, 8 bases at V and 6 bases at J, with 14 bases in the middle.

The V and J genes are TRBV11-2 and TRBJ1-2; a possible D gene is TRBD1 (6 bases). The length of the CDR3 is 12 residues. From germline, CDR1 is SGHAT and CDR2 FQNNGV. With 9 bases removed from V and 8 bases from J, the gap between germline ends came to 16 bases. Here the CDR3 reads CASGQGMGGYTF. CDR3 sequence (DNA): TGTGCCAGTGGGCAGGGGATGGGCGGCTACACCTTC.

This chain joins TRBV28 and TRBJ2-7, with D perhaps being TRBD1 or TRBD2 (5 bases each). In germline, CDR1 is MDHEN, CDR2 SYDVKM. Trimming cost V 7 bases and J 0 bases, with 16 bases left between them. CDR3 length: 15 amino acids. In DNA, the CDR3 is TGTGCCAGCACCCAATGGAAGGGGAGCTCCTACGAGCAGTACTTC. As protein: CASTQWKGSSYEQYF. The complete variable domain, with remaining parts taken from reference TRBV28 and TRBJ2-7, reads DVKVTQSSRYLVKRTGEKVFLECVQDMDHENMFWYRQDPGLGLRLIYFSYDVKMKEKGDIPEGYSVSREKKERFSLILESASTNQTSMYLCASTQWKGSSYEQYFGPGTRLTVT.

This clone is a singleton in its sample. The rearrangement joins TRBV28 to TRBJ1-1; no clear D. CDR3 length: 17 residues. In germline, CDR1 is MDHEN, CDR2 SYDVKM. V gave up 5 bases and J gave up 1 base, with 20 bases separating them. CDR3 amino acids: CASSLFISGQTNTEAFF. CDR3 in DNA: TGTGCCAGCAGTCTTTTTATTTCAGGTCAAACGAACACTGAAGCTTTCTTT.